These 7 T cell receptor beta chains were all obtained from the same sample, sequenced in a study of T cell responses to AZD1222 COVID-19 vaccine. Assay: immunoSEQ multiplex PCR; the TCRdb copy retains only in-frame clones and omits some. The sample includes over 100,000 clones, around nine tenths of them seen just once. Source: peripheral blood, taken 28 days after the second dose of the MenACWY control vaccine. These receptors were collected from an adult who received the MenACWY meningococcal vaccine as a control.

The rearrangement links TRBV28 to TRBJ1-5, with a weak D call TRBD1 (5 bases). Trimming removed 6 bases at V and 3 bases at J, with 9 bases between. Germline CDR1 MDHEN, CDR2 SYDVKM. CDR3 length equals 13 residues. CDR3 sequence: CASRQGVNQPQHF. CDR3 DNA sequence: TGTGCCAGCAGGCAGGGAGTCAATCAGCCCCAGCATTTT.

Comments on this clone: One end of the junction fails to match germline, which may point to a read error. The chain combines TRBV5-1 with TRBJ1-1; D perhaps matches TRBD1 (6 bases). The CDR3 loop spans 16 amino acids. Germline V lookup: CDR1 SGHRS, CDR2 YFSETQ. CDR3 residues: CASSSFRDKGNAEAFF. CDR3 nucleotides: TGCGCCAGCAGCTCCTTTCGGGACAAAGGGAACGCTGAAGCTTTCTTT.

CDR3 sequence reads: CASSLGTSRSGNEQYF. CDR3 in DNA: TGTGCCAGCAGCTTAGGGACTAGCCGTAGCGGTAACGAGCAGTACTTC. The chain links TRBV5-4 to TRBJ2-7; the match to TRBD2 covers 9 bases. V lost 2 bases, J lost 5 bases, and 11 bases stayed unmatched. CDR1 is SGHNT, CDR2 YYREEE, per germline (reference sequence). The CDR3 is 16 amino acids.

The table lists this clone with a count of one. The chain recombines TRBV5-5 with TRBJ1-5; TRBD1 aligns across 9 bases. The CDR3 spans 14 residues. Germline CDR1 is SGHKS and CDR2 is YYEKEE (reference sequence). J gave up 8 bases and V 1 base, and 4 bases lay outside the gene matches. For the CDR3, the DNA is TGTGCCAGCAGCTTGAGCGGGACAGGGAAGCCCCAGCATTTT. Residues: CASSLSGTGKPQHF. The complete variable domain, with remaining parts taken from reference TRBV5-5 and TRBJ1-5, reads DAGVTQSPTHLIKTRGQQVTLRCSPISGHKSVSWYQQVLGQGPQFIFQYYEKEERGRGNFPDRFSARQFPNYSSELNVNALLLGDSALYLCASSLSGTGKPQHFGDGTRLSIL.

The genes are TRBV3-1 (or the pseudogene TRBV3-2) and TRBJ1-1; 8 nucleotides align to TRBD1. The J segment lost 10 bases and the V segment lost 4 bases, leaving 5 bases of the junction unmatched. CDR3 length equals 12 residues. CDR1 is LGHDT and CDR2 is YNNKEL in the germline V gene (reference sequence). As DNA, the CDR3 is TGTGCCAGCAGCCCCGGACAGGGTCGAGCTTTCTTT. Translating gives CASSPGQGRAFF.

The rearrangement uses TRBV2 and TRBJ1-6; 7 nucleotides match TRBD1. Per the germline V gene, CDR1 is SNHLY and CDR2 is FYNNEI. J was trimmed by 7 bases and V by 8 bases; bases with no gene match: 8. The CDR3 has 14 residues. The CDR3: CASRGQQTNSPLHF. In nucleotides, the CDR3 is TGTGCCAGCCGGGGACAGCAGACCAATTCACCCCTCCACTTT.

The chain joins TRBV7-6 to TRBJ1-1, with D tentatively TRBD1 (6 bases). The V and J ends lost 5 bases and 5 bases respectively, with 21 bases between them. This CDR3 is 16 amino acids long. Germline V gene lookup returns CDR1 SGHVS and CDR2 FNYEAQ. In nucleotides, the CDR3 is TGTGCCAGCAGCCCGGGCGGGGGGGGCGGCCGTACTGAAGCTTTCTTT. Amino acid sequence: CASSPGGGGGRTEAFF.